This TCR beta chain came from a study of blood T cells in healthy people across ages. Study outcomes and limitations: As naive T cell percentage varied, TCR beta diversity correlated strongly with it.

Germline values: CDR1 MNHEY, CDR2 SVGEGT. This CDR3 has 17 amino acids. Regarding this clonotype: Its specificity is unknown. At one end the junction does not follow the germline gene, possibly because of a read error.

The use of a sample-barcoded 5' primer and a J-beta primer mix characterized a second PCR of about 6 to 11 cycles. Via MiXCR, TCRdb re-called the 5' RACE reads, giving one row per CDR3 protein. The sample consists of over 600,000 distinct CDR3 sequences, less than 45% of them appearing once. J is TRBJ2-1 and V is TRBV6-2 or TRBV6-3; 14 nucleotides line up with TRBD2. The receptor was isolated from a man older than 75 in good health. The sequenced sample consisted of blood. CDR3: CACSLGLAGVRVNEQFF. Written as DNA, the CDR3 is TGTGCCTGCAGTTTGGGACTAGCGGGAGTAAGGGTAAATGAGCAGTTCTTC.